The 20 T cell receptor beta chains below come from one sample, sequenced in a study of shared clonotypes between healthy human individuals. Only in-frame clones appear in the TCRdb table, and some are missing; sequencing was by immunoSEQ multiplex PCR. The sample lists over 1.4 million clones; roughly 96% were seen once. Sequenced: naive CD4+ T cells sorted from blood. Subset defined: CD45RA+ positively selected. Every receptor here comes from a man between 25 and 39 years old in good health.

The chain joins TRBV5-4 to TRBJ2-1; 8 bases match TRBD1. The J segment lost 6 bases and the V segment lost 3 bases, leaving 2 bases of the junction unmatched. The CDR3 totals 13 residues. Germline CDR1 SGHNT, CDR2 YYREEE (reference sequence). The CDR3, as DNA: TGTGCCAGCAGCTCGGACAGGGTCAATGAGCAGTTCTTC. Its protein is CASSSDRVNEQFF.

CDR3 nucleotides: TGTGCCAGCAGCTTCCCCACTAGCGGGAGCCACGAGCAGTACTTC. Translating it yields CASSFPTSGSHEQYF. The chain uses TRBV7-2 and TRBJ2-7; the match to TRBD2 covers 11 bases. The germline V gene encodes CDR1 SGHTA and CDR2 FQGNSA. The CDR3 covers 15 residues. J was trimmed by 5 bases and V by 3 bases; bases with no gene match: 6.

This CDR3 reads CASSKDRGNEKLFF. The CDR3 coding sequence is TGTGCCAGCAGCAAAGACAGGGGTAATGAAAAACTGTTTTTT. The chain uses TRBV21-1 and TRBJ1-4; the D call TRBD1 from the table was never checked on the DNA. TRBV21-1 is noted as a pseudogene. CDR3 length equals 14 residues.

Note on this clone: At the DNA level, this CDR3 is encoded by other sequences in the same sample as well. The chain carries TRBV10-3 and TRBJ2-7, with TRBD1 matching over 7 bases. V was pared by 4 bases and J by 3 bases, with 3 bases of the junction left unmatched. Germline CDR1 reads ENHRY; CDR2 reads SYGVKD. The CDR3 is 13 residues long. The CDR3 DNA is TGTGCCATCAGTGGACAGGGAGACTACGAGCAGTACTTC. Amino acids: CAISGQGDYEQYF.

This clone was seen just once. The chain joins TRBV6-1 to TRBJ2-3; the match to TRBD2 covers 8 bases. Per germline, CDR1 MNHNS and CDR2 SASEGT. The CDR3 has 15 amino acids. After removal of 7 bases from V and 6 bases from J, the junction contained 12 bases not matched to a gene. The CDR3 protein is CASILDAGGSDTQYF. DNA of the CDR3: TGTGCCAGCATCCTCGACGCGGGAGGCTCTGATACGCAGTATTTT.

The CDR3 loop reads CASSVQGTSETQYF. CDR3 sequence (DNA): TGTGCCAGCAGTGTTCAGGGTACGTCGGAGACCCAGTACTTC. V is TRBV6-1 and J is TRBJ2-5; a possible D gene is TRBD1 (5 bases). CDR3 length: 14 residues. The germline gives CDR1 MNHNS, CDR2 SASEGT. The V end lost 4 bases, the J end lost 5 bases, and 14 bases lay between the germline ends.

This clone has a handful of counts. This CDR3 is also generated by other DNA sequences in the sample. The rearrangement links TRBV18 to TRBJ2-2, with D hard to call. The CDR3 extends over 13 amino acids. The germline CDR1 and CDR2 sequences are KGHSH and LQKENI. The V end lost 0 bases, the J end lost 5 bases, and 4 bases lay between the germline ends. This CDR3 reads CASSPPGTGELFF. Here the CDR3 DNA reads TGTGCCAGCTCACCACCGGGTACCGGGGAGCTGTTTTTT.

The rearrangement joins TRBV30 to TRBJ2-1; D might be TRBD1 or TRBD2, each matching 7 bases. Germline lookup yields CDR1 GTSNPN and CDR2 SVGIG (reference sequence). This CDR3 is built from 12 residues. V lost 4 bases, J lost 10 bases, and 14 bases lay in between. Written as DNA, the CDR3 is TGTGCCTGGACAGGGGGGGCGCGGGAGCAGTTCTTC. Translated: CAWTGGAREQFF.

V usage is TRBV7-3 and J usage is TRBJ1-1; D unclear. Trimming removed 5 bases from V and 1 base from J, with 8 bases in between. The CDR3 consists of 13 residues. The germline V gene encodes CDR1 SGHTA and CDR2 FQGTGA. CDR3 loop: CASSPGPNTEAFF. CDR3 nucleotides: TGTGCCAGCAGCCCGGGCCCGAACACTGAAGCTTTCTTT.

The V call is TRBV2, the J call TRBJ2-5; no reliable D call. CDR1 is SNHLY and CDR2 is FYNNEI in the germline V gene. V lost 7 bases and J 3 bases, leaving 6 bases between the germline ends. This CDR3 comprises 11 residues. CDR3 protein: CASTSKETQYF. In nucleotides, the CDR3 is TGTGCCAGCACCAGTAAAGAGACCCAGTACTTC.

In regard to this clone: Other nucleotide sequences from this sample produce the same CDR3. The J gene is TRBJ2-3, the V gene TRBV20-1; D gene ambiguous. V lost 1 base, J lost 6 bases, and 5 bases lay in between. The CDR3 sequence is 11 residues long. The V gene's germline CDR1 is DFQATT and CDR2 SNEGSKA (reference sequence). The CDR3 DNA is TGCAGTGCTAGAGCCCCGGATACGCAGTATTTT. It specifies CSARAPDTQYF.

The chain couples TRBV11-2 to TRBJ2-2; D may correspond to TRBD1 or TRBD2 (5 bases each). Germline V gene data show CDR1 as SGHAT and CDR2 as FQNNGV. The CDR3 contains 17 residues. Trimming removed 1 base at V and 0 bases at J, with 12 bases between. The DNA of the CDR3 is TGTGCCAGCAGCTTAGGAACCGGGACGACGAACACCGGGGAGCTGTTTTTT. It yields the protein CASSLGTGTTNTGELFF.

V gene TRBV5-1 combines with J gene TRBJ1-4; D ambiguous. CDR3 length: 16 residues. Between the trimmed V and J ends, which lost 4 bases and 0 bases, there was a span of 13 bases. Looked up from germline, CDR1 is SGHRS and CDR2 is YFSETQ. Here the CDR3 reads CASSSSNTATNEKLFF. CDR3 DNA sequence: TGCGCCAGCAGCAGTTCCAACACCGCAACTAATGAAAAACTGTTTTTT.

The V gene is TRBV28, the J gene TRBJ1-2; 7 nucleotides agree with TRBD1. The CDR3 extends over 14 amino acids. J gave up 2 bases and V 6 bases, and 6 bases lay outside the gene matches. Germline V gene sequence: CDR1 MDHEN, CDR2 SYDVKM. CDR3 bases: TGTGCCAGCAGCGGGGACAGACAGAACTATGGCTACACCTTC. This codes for CASSGDRQNYGYTF.

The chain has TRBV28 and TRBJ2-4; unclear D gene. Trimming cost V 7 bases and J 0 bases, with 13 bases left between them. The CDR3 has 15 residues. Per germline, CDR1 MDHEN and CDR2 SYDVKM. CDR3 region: CASNPAGLAKNIQYF. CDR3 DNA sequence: TGTGCCAGCAACCCGGCTGGGTTAGCCAAAAACATTCAGTACTTC.

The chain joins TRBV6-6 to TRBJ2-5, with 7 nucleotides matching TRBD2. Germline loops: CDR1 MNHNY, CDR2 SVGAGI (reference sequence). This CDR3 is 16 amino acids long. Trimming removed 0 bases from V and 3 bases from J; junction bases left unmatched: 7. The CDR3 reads CASSYSGRGTKETQYF. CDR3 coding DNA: TGTGCCAGCAGTTACTCAGGCCGGGGGACTAAAGAGACCCAGTACTTC.

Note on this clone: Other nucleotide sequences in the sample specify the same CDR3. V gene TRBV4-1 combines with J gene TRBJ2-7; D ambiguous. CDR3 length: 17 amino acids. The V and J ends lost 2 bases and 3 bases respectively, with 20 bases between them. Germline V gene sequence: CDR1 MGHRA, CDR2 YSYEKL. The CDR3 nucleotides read TGCGCCAGCAGCCAACCTCCTGGCGGTGCTGGGATCTACGAGCAGTACTTC. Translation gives CASSQPPGGAGIYEQYF.

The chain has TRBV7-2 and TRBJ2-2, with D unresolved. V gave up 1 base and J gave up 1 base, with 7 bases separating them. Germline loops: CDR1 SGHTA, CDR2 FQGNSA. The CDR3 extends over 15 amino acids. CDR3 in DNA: TGTGCCAGCAGCTTAGACCCTAGGAACACCGGGGAGCTGTTTTTT. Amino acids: CASSLDPRNTGELFF. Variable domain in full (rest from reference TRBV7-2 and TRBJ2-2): GAGVSQSPSNKVTEKGKDVELRCDPISGHTALYWYRQSLGQGLEFLIYFQGNSAPDKSGLPSDRFSAERTGGSVSTLTIQRTQQEDSAVYLCASSLDPRNTGELFFGEGSRLTVL.

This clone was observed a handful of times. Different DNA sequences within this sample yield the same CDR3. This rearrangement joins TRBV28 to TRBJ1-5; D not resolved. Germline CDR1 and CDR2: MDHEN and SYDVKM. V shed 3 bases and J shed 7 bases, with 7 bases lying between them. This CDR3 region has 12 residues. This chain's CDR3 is CASSFGLQPQHF. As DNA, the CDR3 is TGTGCCAGCAGTTTTGGGTTACAGCCCCAGCATTTT.

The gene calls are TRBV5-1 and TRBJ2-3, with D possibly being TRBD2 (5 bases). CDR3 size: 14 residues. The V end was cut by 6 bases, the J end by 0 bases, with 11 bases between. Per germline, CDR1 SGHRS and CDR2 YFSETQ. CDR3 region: CASTGILSTDTQYF. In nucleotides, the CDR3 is TGCGCCAGCACGGGGATCCTTAGCACAGATACGCAGTATTTT.